Following are 23 T cell receptor beta chains from one sample sequenced in a study of cytomegalovirus exposure and HLA in healthy donors. Vbeta (60) and Jbeta (13) primers were used in the PCR. Method: immunoSEQ multiplex PCR; TCRdb's copy keeps in-frame clones and lacks some. The sample has over 150,000 clones, over 80% seen once. Sequencing was done on a sample of PBMCs. The receptors were sampled from a boy aged 2 to 10 in good health and CMV-seronegative.

A few counts support this clone. The V call is TRBV6-1, the J call TRBJ1-5, with a tentative D call TRBD1 (5 bases). The ends were cut back, 1 base at V and 5 bases at J, with 12 bases in the middle. Germline CDR1 is MNHNS and CDR2 is SASEGT. The CDR3 spans 15 residues. The CDR3, as DNA: TGTGCCAGCAGTGAAGGACAGAACCCCTATCAGCCCCAGCATTTT. Translation gives CASSEGQNPYQPQHF.

V gene TRBV5-4 combines with J gene TRBJ2-7; TRBD1 is a possible D gene (6 bases). The CDR3 extends over 13 amino acids. Germline-derived CDR1 and CDR2 are SGHNT and YYREEE (reference sequence). The V end was cut by 4 bases, the J end by 3 bases, with 11 bases between. This CDR3 is CASSTGTYYEQYF. As DNA, the CDR3 is TGTGCCAGCAGCACCGGGACATACTACGAGCAGTACTTC.

The CDR3: CASSSIDRGGYEQYF. The CDR3 DNA reads TGTGCCAGCAGTTCCATCGACAGGGGAGGATACGAGCAGTACTTC. The chain couples TRBV6-5 to TRBJ2-7, with TRBD1 identical over 8 bases. The J segment lost 4 bases and the V segment lost 4 bases, leaving 9 bases of the junction unmatched. Germline assignment: CDR1 MNHEY and CDR2 SVGAGI. CDR3 length: 15 amino acids.

This clone occurred once. This chain connects TRBV4-1 to TRBJ1-4, with D tentatively TRBD1 (6 bases). The germline V gene has CDR1 MGHRA and CDR2 YSYEKL. This CDR3 spans 14 amino acids. With 2 bases removed from V and 13 bases from J, the gap between germline ends came to 17 bases. The CDR3 reads CASSQLPRTARLFF. CDR3 DNA sequence: TGCGCCAGCAGCCAACTCCCCAGGACAGCCCGACTGTTTTTT.

About this clone itself: Other DNA sequences in the sample encode the same CDR3. DNA of the CDR3: TGTGCCAGCAGTCCGGGACAGGGCTACGAGCAGTACGTC. It yields the protein CASSPGQGYEQYV. The chain has TRBV27 and TRBJ2-7, with 9 nucleotides matching TRBD1. V was clipped by 5 bases and J by 3 bases; unmatched bases: 2. Germline V gene sequence: CDR1 MNHEY, CDR2 SMNVEV (reference sequence). The CDR3 runs 13 residues.

The V and J genes are TRBV7-2 and TRBJ2-7, with TRBD1 identical over 7 bases. Trimming at V came to 5 bases and at J to 2 bases, leaving 6 bases not matched to a gene. There are 14 residues in the CDR3. The germline CDR1 and CDR2 sequences are SGHTA and FQGNSA. CDR3 nucleotides: TGTGCCAGCAGCGTGACAGGGAACGCCTACGAGCAGTACTTC. Protein: CASSVTGNAYEQYF.

The V call is TRBV11-2, the J call TRBJ2-2; D uncertain. V lost 3 bases, J lost 3 bases, and 8 bases lay in between. Germline CDR1 and CDR2: SGHAT and FQNNGV. The CDR3 is made up of 14 amino acids. CDR3 in amino acids: CASSFSPDTGELFF. Written as DNA, the CDR3 is TGTGCCAGCAGCTTCTCCCCGGACACCGGGGAGCTGTTTTTT.

V usage is TRBV4-3 and J usage is TRBJ2-5; 12 nucleotides align to TRBD2. V trimming: 1 base; J trimming: 5 bases; junction bases outside the gene matches: 8. CDR1 LGHNA and CDR2 YSLEER come from the germline V gene. The CDR3 length is 17 residues. The CDR3 protein is CASSQVFLTSGSETQYF. Here the CDR3 DNA reads TGCGCCAGCAGCCAAGTATTCTTGACTAGCGGGAGTGAGACCCAGTACTTC.

The chain employs TRBV5-1 and TRBJ1-1; 10 nucleotides align to TRBD1. The CDR3 has 14 residues. The V and J ends lost 4 bases and 5 bases, in that order; junction bases with no gene match: 5. CDR1 and CDR2 (germline): SGHRS, YFSETQ. As DNA, the CDR3 is TGCGCCAGCAGCCCCTGGACAGGGGGGACTGAAGCTTTCTTT. Amino acids: CASSPWTGGTEAFF.

V usage is TRBV13 and J usage is TRBJ2-7; possibly TRBD1 for D (5 bases). Trimming took off 5 bases at V and 0 bases at J, with 17 bases between the two ends. The CDR3 length is 16 residues. Germline assignment: CDR1 PRHDT and CDR2 FYEKMQ (reference sequence). The CDR3 bases are TGTGCCAGCAGCCCCACACAAGGGGCCAGCTCCTACGAGCAGTACTTC. Its translation is CASSPTQGASSYEQYF.

V is TRBV6-4 and J is TRBJ2-1; D is ambiguous. CDR1 and CDR2 from the germline V gene are MRHNA and SNTAGT. V shed 5 bases and J shed 0 bases, with 11 bases lying between them. This CDR3 has 15 amino acids. CDR3 in amino acids: CASSLFVSSYNEQFF. CDR3 DNA: TGTGCCAGCAGTCTCTTCGTGAGCTCCTACAATGAGCAGTTCTTC.

The chain employs TRBV2 and TRBJ2-7; a possible D gene is TRBD1 (5 bases). The germline V gene encodes CDR1 SNHLY and CDR2 FYNNEI. This CDR3 is 15 amino acids long. The V gene lost 5 bases and the J gene lost 3 bases, with 17 bases spanning the gap. CDR3 sequence reads: CASSTSDSDHYEQYV. In DNA form, the CDR3 reads TGTGCCAGCAGTACCTCCGACAGTGATCACTACGAGCAGTACGTC.

The CDR3 DNA is TGTGCCTGGGCAGGACAAGGCTCTATGACCCAGCATTTT. Protein product: CAWAGQGSMTQHF. The chain couples TRBV30 to TRBJ1-5, with D possibly matching TRBD1 (5 bases). This CDR3 contains 13 residues. Per the germline V gene, CDR1 is GTSNPN and CDR2 is SVGIG (reference sequence). With 5 bases removed from V and 11 bases from J, the gap between germline ends came to 19 bases.

The CDR3 sequence: CASSLSSMETQYF. The CDR3, as DNA: TGTGCCAGCAGCTTGAGTTCGATGGAGACCCAGTACTTC. The J gene is TRBJ2-5, the V gene TRBV7-9; D gene unclear. V was cut by 3 bases and J by 5 bases, with 10 bases left in between. The CDR3 is 13 amino acids. In germline, CDR1 is SEHNR, CDR2 FQNEAQ (reference sequence). The full variable domain, completed using reference TRBV7-9 and TRBJ2-5, is DTGVSQNPRHKITKRGQNVTFRCDPISEHNRLYWYRQTLGQGPEFLTYFQNEAQLEKSRLLSDRFSAERPKGSFSTLEIQRTEQGDSAMYLCASSLSSMETQYFGPGTRLLVL.

The J gene is TRBJ2-6, the V gene TRBV6-5; TRBD1 matches at 11 bases. J lost 2 bases, V lost 6 bases, and 0 bases had no gene match. The CDR3 runs 15 residues. Germline lookup yields CDR1 MNHEY and CDR2 SVGAGI. CDR3 DNA sequence: TGTGCCAGCAGGGACAGGGGGCCTGGGGCCAACGTCCTGACTTTC. Translating it yields CASRDRGPGANVLTF.

About this clone: Other DNA sequences in this specimen translate into the identical CDR3. The CDR3 sequence is CASSYGTSGSYEQYF. The DNA for the CDR3 is TGCGCCAGCAGCTATGGGACTAGCGGTTCCTACGAGCAGTACTTC. The chain recombines TRBV5-1 with TRBJ2-7, with 11 bases aligning to TRBD2. Germline CDR1 SGHRS, CDR2 YFSETQ. V trimming: 3 bases; J trimming: 1 base; junction bases outside the gene matches: 3. This CDR3 has 15 amino acids.

In this sample, this clone turned up once. The V call is TRBV18, the J call TRBJ2-5; 8 bases are a match to TRBD1. V trimming: 3 bases; J trimming: 4 bases; junction bases outside the gene matches: 7. The CDR3 consists of 15 residues. Germline CDR1 KGHSH, CDR2 LQKENI. CDR3 in amino acids: CASSPTARGLETQYF. As DNA, the CDR3 is TGTGCCAGCTCACCGACGGCCAGGGGGCTAGAGACCCAGTACTTC. The whole variable domain, remainder taken from reference TRBV18 and TRBJ2-5, is NAGVMQNPRHLVRRRGQEARLRCSPMKGHSHVYWYRQLPEEGLKFMVYLQKENIIDESGMPKERFSAEFPKEGPSILRIQQVVRGDSAAYFCASSPTARGLETQYFGPGTRLLVL.

This clone was detected only once. The rearrangement joins TRBV5-6 to TRBJ2-7; no reliable D call. Per germline, CDR1 SGHDT and CDR2 YYEEEE. The CDR3 sequence is 13 residues long. The germline V and J ends were trimmed by 0 bases and 3 bases, with 7 bases remaining between them. CDR3 in DNA: TGTGCCAGCAGCTTGGCGGCAGACTACGAGCAGTACGTC. Protein sequence: CASSLAADYEQYV.

This rearrangement joins TRBV7-9 to TRBJ1-6; no clear D gene. The CDR3 runs 15 residues. Per the germline V gene, CDR1 is SEHNR and CDR2 is FQNEAQ (reference sequence). V lost 0 bases, J lost 5 bases, and 8 bases lay in between. The CDR3 protein is CASSLAGSDNSPLHF. CDR3 nucleotide sequence: TGTGCCAGCAGCTTAGCCGGGTCCGATAATTCACCCCTCCACTTT.

In regard to this clone: The conserved phenylalanine or tryptophan is not found at the CDR3 terminus, so this likely reflects a read error. Because the CDR3's place on the DNA is in doubt, the DNA is left out and the CDR3 is given as listed by TCRdb. This chain links TRBV14 with TRBJ2-7; TRBD1 is taken as the D call from the table, unchecked against the DNA. The V gene's germline CDR1 is SGHDN and CDR2 FVKESK. The length of the CDR3 is 14 amino acids, counting both ends. CDR3 protein: CASSQECPGNPETR.

The CDR3 DNA is TGCGCCAGCAGCACCGGGACTAGCGGTATCTACGAGCAGTACTTC. It is translated as CASSTGTSGIYEQYF. The chain is built from TRBV10-2 and TRBJ2-7, with 11 bases identical to TRBD2. The CDR3 is 15 amino acids. The trim removed 6 bases at V and 3 bases at J, leaving 7 bases unmatched. Per the germline V gene, CDR1 is WSHSY and CDR2 is SAAADI.

A remark on this clone: The DNA is omitted, as the CDR3 cannot be located on it reliably, and the CDR3 follows TCRdb's listing. The chain has TRBV6-4 and TRBJ2-2; the DNA was not used to check the table's D call, TRBD2. The CDR3 has 15 residues if both end residues are counted. The germline CDR1 and CDR2 sequences are MRHNA and SNTAGT. The CDR3 loop reads CASSSSGGNTGELFF.

V and J are TRBV28 and TRBJ2-2; 8 bases match TRBD2. Trimming at V came to 2 bases and at J to 5 bases, leaving 13 bases not matched to a gene. CDR1 is MDHEN, CDR2 SYDVKM, per germline. This CDR3 spans 18 amino acids. The CDR3 spells CASSLDGLAVFGTGELFF. The CDR3 nucleotides are TGTGCCAGCAGTTTAGATGGACTAGCCGTTTTTGGGACCGGGGAGCTGTTTTTT.